This TCR beta chain was identified in a study of shared clonotypes between healthy human individuals. As for the study in general: A donor's plate count was three for CD4 naive and three for CD4 memory; CD8 naive had two and CD8 memory one.

The CDR3 consists of 16 residues. Deletions cut 6 bases from V and 2 bases from J, with 17 bases between. Germline-derived CDR1 and CDR2 are SGHDN and FVKESK. A word on this clone: Its antigen remains unidentified. Other nucleotide sequences in the sample specify the same CDR3.

An even split of each subset's genomic DNA across several immunoSEQ plates was performed. Data came from immunoSEQ multiplex PCR; TCRdb stores just in-frame clones and leaves some out. Found here are 950,000 to 1,300,000 clones, about 77% of them singletons; the top ten hold about 1.5%. Study observations and caveats: Clonotypes which were not shared had lower generation probabilities than clonotypes that all four donors shared.

This chain uses TRBV14 with TRBJ1-5; TRBD1 might be the D (5 bases). Sequenced input: memory CD4+ T cells sorted from blood. Stated subset: CD45RA-negative fraction. This TCR was recovered from a man between 18 and 29 years old in good health. The CDR3 region is CASRSRRDLRNQPQHF. The CDR3 DNA is TGTGCCAGCAGAAGCCGCCGGGACCTCCGCAATCAGCCCCAGCATTTT. The full variable domain, in which reference TRBV14 and TRBJ1-5 provide the parts outside the CDR3, is EAGVTQFPSHSVIEKGQTVTLRCDPISGHDNLYWYRRVMGKEIKFLLHFVKESKQDESGMPNNRFLAERTGGTYSTLKVQPAELEDSGVYFCASRSRRDLRNQPQHFGDGTRLSIL.